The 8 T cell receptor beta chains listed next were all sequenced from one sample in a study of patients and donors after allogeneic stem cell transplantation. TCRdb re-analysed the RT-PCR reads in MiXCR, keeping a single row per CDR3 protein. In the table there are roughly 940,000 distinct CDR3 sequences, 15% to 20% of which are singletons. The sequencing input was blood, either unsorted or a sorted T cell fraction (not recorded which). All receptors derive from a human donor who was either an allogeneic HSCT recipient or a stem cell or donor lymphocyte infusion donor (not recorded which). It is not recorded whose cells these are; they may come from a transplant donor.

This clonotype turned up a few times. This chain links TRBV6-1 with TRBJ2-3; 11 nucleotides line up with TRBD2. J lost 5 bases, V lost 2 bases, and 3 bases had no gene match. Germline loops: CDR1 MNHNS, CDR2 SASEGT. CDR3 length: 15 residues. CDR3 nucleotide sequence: TGTGCCAGCAGTGAACGGCTAGCGGGGGGAGATACGCAGTATTTT. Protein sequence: CASSERLAGGDTQYF.

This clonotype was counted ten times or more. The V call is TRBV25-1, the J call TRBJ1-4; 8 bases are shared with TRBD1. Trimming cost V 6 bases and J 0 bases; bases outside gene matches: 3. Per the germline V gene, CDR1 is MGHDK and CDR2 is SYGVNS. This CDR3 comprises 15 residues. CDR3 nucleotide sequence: TGTGCCAGCAGGAGGGGACAGGCAACTAATGAAAAACTGTTTTTT. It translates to CASRRGQATNEKLFF.

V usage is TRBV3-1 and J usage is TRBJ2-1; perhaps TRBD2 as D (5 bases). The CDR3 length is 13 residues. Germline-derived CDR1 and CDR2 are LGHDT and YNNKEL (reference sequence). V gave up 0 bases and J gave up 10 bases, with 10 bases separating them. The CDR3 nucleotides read TGTGCCAGCAGCCAAGATCAACCGGGAGAGCAGTTCTTC. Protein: CASSQDQPGEQFF.

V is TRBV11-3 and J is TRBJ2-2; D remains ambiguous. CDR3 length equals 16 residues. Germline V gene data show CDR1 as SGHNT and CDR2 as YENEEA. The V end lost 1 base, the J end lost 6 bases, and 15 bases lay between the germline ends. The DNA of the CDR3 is TGTGCCAGCAGCTTAGGAGGAGCGATTGAGCCCGGGGAGCTGTTTTTT. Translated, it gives CASSLGGAIEPGELFF.

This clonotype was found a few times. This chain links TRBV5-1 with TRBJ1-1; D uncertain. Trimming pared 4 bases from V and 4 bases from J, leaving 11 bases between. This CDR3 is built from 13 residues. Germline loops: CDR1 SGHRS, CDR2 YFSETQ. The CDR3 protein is CASSQDGLTEAFF. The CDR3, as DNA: TGCGCCAGCAGCCAGGACGGCCTCACTGAAGCTTTCTTT.

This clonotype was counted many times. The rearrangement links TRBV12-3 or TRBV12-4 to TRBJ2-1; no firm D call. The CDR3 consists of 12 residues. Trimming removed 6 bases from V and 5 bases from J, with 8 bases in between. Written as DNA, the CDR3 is TGTGCCAGCAGCAAAGAACACAATGAGCAGTTCTTC. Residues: CASSKEHNEQFF.

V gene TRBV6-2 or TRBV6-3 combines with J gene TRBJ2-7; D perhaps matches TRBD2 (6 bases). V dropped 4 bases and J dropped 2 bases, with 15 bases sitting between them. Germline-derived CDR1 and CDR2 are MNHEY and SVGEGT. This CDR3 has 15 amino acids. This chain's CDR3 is CASSSPGESPYEQYF. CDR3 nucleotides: TGTGCCAGCAGTTCCCCGGGAGAGTCTCCCTACGAGCAGTACTTC.

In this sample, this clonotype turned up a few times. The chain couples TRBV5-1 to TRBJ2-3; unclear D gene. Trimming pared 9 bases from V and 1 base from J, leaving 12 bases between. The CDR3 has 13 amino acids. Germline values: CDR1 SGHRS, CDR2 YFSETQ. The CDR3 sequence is CATRAWGTDTQYF. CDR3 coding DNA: TGCGCCACCAGAGCTTGGGGCACAGATACGCAGTATTTT.